Following are 27 T cell receptor beta chains from one sample sequenced in a study of blood T cells in healthy people across ages. Sample-barcoded 5' priming and a J-beta primer mix drove a second PCR of about 6 to 12 cycles. MiXCR, run by TCRdb on the 5' RACE reads, gives a single entry per CDR3 protein. Here the sample spans over 950,000 distinct CDR3 sequences, about 53% being singletons. The material sequenced was blood. The source is a woman aged 60-75 years in good health.

This clonotype was observed a handful of times. CDR3 region: CAIGDRGFYEQYF. CDR3 nucleotides: TGTGCCATCGGGGACAGGGGTTTCTACGAGCAGTACTTC. The V call is TRBV10-3, the J call TRBJ2-5; 10 bases fit TRBD1. Gene TRBJ2-7 matches the end of the DNA better, so the J call may be wrong. Germline assignment: CDR1 ENHRY and CDR2 SYGVKD. This CDR3 is 13 amino acids long.

The chain uses TRBV6-5 and TRBJ2-2; 7 nucleotides line up with TRBD2. Germline V gene data show CDR1 as MNHEY and CDR2 as SVGAGI. Trimming at V came to 6 bases and at J to 4 bases, leaving 5 bases not matched to a gene. The CDR3 covers 14 residues. The CDR3 bases are TGTGCCAGCAGACGCGGCGGGAGCACCGGGGAGCTGTTTTTT. Residues: CASRRGGSTGELFF.

This clonotype has only a few counts. The V and J genes are TRBV3-1 and TRBJ2-7; D gene unclear. CDR3 size: 17 residues. Trimming stripped 4 bases from V and 3 bases from J, with 22 bases between. Germline assignment: CDR1 LGHDT and CDR2 YNNKEL (reference sequence). CDR3 bases: TGTGCCAGCAGCCCCTCGGTCCACGAACAATCCTACTACGAGCAGTACTTC. Encoded protein: CASSPSVHEQSYYEQYF.

V gene TRBV9 combines with J gene TRBJ2-2, with D unresolved. Trimming left V 0 bases short and J 9 bases short, with 12 bases between. This CDR3 spans 14 amino acids. Per germline, CDR1 SGDLS and CDR2 YYNGEE. In DNA, the CDR3 is TGTGCCAGCAGCGTAGCCCCCCCCCAGAGGGAGCTGTTTTTT. Amino acid sequence: CASSVAPPQRELFF.

This clonotype was recorded a few times. The rearrangement uses TRBV20-1 and TRBJ2-7; 9 bases align to TRBD1. Germline V gene lookup returns CDR1 DFQATT and CDR2 SNEGSKA (reference sequence). The CDR3 extends over 13 amino acids. Trimming cost V 5 bases and J 1 base; bases outside gene matches: 3. The CDR3 DNA is TGCAGTGCTCCGGGGACAGGGTCCTACGAGCAGTACTTC. Protein sequence: CSAPGTGSYEQYF.

The rearrangement uses TRBV11-2 and TRBJ1-1, with D perhaps TRBD1 (6 bases). Trimming left V 4 bases short and J 3 bases short, with 24 bases between. Germline CDR1 is SGHAT and CDR2 is FQNNGV. CDR3 size: 18 residues. CDR3 DNA sequence: TGTGCCAGCAGCTCCTACGCAGGGGATCCATGGTATTACACTGAAGCTTTCTTT. Translating it yields CASSSYAGDPWYYTEAFF.

The chain is built from TRBV12-3 or TRBV12-4 and TRBJ2-2, with D unresolved. V lost 6 bases and J 0 bases, leaving 11 bases between the germline ends. The CDR3 spans 15 residues. In DNA form, the CDR3 reads TGTGCCAGCAGGCCAGACCATACGAACACCGGGGAGCTGTTTTTT. It encodes CASRPDHTNTGELFF.

The rearrangement links TRBV20-1 to TRBJ2-1, with D perhaps matching TRBD1 (5 bases). This CDR3 has 16 residues. CDR1 DFQATT and CDR2 SNEGSKA come from the germline V gene (reference sequence). Between the trimmed V and J ends, which lost 0 bases and 2 bases, there was a span of 14 bases. CDR3 amino acids: CSARDFQGLTYNEQFF. The DNA of the CDR3 is TGCAGTGCTAGAGATTTCCAGGGCCTTACCTACAATGAGCAGTTCTTC.

In its sample, this clonotype was seen a few times. The rearrangement joins TRBV2 to TRBJ1-2; D is possibly TRBD1 (5 bases). The germline V and J ends were trimmed by 6 bases and 5 bases, with 13 bases remaining between them. The CDR3 is made up of 13 amino acids. Germline V gives CDR1 SNHLY, CDR2 FYNNEI. This chain's CDR3 is CASRPSGGYGYTF. The CDR3 DNA follows: TGTGCCAGCAGGCCCTCGGGGGGATATGGCTACACCTTC.

This clonotype was seen only a few times. V gene TRBV20-1 combines with J gene TRBJ2-5; D gene unclear. Germline values: CDR1 DFQATT, CDR2 SNEGSKA (reference sequence). CDR3 size: 13 residues. The ends were cut back, 3 bases at V and 4 bases at J, with 12 bases in the middle. CDR3 DNA sequence: TGCAGTGCTAGCGGTCTGGGTTTAGAGACCCAGTACTTC. Its translation: CSASGLGLETQYF.

The rearrangement joins TRBV14 to TRBJ2-5; 9 nucleotides line up with TRBD2. The CDR3 is 13 residues long. The V gene's germline CDR1 is SGHDN and CDR2 FVKESK. After removal of 8 bases from V and 11 bases from J, the junction contained 12 bases not matched to a gene. The CDR3 DNA is TGTGCCAGCTCAGGACTAGCGAAAAAGGAGCAGTACTTC. Residues: CASSGLAKKEQYF.

This clonotype has just a few counts. The chain couples TRBV20-1 to TRBJ2-3, with 12 bases aligning to TRBD2. The CDR3 contains 15 residues. Germline CDR1 is DFQATT and CDR2 is SNEGSKA (reference sequence). The ends lost 3 bases at V and 4 bases at J; junction bases unmatched: 5. CDR3 amino acids: CSASRPSGRADTQYF. In DNA form, the CDR3 reads TGCAGTGCTAGCCGACCTAGCGGGAGGGCAGATACGCAGTATTTT.

This sequence joins TRBV15 and TRBJ1-2, with unresolved D. Germline CDR1 LNHNV, CDR2 YYDKDF (reference sequence). The CDR3 covers 16 residues. V lost 5 bases and J lost 5, with 21 bases in between. In DNA, the CDR3 is TGTGCCACCAGCGAATTGGTTACTGATCCACTTTATGGCTACACCTTC. This encodes CATSELVTDPLYGYTF.

The chain links TRBV5-6 to TRBJ2-5, with a weak D call TRBD2 (6 bases). The germline gives CDR1 SGHDT, CDR2 YYEEEE. This CDR3 is built from 16 residues. The V end was cut by 2 bases, the J end by 0 bases, with 14 bases between. CDR3 amino acids: CASSFVRERYQETQYF. The DNA for the CDR3 is TGTGCCAGCAGCTTTGTACGGGAGCGGTACCAAGAGACCCAGTACTTC.

This clonotype was recorded once. The CDR3 reads CASRTGALGSYEQYF. As DNA, the CDR3 is TGCGCCAGCAGGACAGGGGCACTAGGCTCCTACGAGCAGTACTTC. The chain is built from TRBV5-1 and TRBJ2-7, with TRBD1 identical over 8 bases. V shed 5 bases, J shed 0 bases, and the junction held 7 bases outside the gene matches. The CDR3 loop spans 15 amino acids. Germline lookup yields CDR1 SGHRS and CDR2 YFSETQ.

The gene calls are TRBV11-1 and TRBJ2-5; 10 positions agree with TRBD2. Unmatched junction bases numbered 7, after V lost 5 bases and J lost 4 bases. The CDR3 loop spans 15 amino acids. Germline lookup yields CDR1 SGHAT and CDR2 FQDESV (reference sequence). In DNA form, the CDR3 reads TGTGCCAGCAGCCCAGACGGACTAGCGGCAGAGACCCAGTACTTC. Translating it yields CASSPDGLAAETQYF. Looking up the rest from reference TRBV11-1 and TRBJ2-5 gives the full variable domain: EAEVAQSPRYKITEKSQAVAFWCDPISGHATLYWYRQILGQGPELLVQFQDESVVDDSQLPKDRFSAERLKGVDSTLKIQPAELGDSAMYLCASSPDGLAAETQYFGPGTRLLVL.

This clonotype was counted only a few times. This chain joins TRBV7-9 and TRBJ1-2; maybe TRBD1 (5 bases). V shed 1 base and J shed 2 bases, with 14 bases lying between them. CDR3 length: 16 residues. Germline V gene data show CDR1 as SEHNR and CDR2 as FQNEAQ (reference sequence). CDR3 DNA sequence: TGTGCCAGCAGCTTAGGGGGCAGGGAACAGAACTATGGCTACACCTTC. Translation gives CASSLGGREQNYGYTF. Full variable domain (missing parts from reference TRBV7-9 and TRBJ1-2): DTGVSQNPRHKITKRGQNVTFRCDPISEHNRLYWYRQTLGQGPEFLTYFQNEAQLEKSRLLSDRFSAERPKGSFSTLEIQRTEQGDSAMYLCASSLGGREQNYGYTFGSGTRLTVV.

This sequence joins TRBV5-1 and TRBJ2-3, with 9 bases matching TRBD2. Germline CDR1 reads SGHRS; CDR2 reads YFSETQ. The CDR3 consists of 15 residues. With V trimmed by 5 bases and J by 5 bases, 9 bases remained unmatched. CDR3 bases: TGCGCCAGCAGGGGAGTAGCGGGGGCAGTAGATACGCAGTATTTT. This codes for CASRGVAGAVDTQYF.

This clonotype came up a few times. The V call is TRBV7-2, the J call TRBJ1-2; D is perhaps TRBD1 (5 bases). The V end lost 3 bases, the J end lost 5 bases, and 10 bases lay between the germline ends. Per the germline V gene, CDR1 is SGHTA and CDR2 is FQGNSA. This CDR3 spans 13 amino acids. CDR3 amino acids: CASSFQGEYGYTF. CDR3 nucleotides: TGTGCCAGCAGCTTTCAGGGAGAGTATGGCTACACCTTC.

The count of this clonotype is one. The chain joins TRBV12-3 or TRBV12-4 to TRBJ2-7; 8 nucleotides agree with TRBD2. The CDR3 consists of 16 residues. The V and J ends lost 4 bases and 2 bases, in that order; junction bases with no gene match: 10. The CDR3 DNA follows: TGTGCCAGCAGTTCCCGCGACGGGAGGGCCGCCTACGAGCAGTACTTC. This gives the protein CASSSRDGRAAYEQYF.

This clonotype was observed a few times. The rearrangement uses TRBV29-1 and TRBJ2-7, with 9 bases aligning to TRBD1. The CDR3 length is 14 residues. CDR1 is SQVTM and CDR2 is ANQGSEA in the germline V gene. Germline trimming cut 7 bases from V and 3 bases from J; bases unmatched to any gene: 10. CDR3 loop: CSASGTGLNYEQYF. Here the CDR3 DNA reads TGCAGCGCCTCGGGGACAGGGCTCAACTACGAGCAGTACTTC.

This clonotype was detected once. The junction shows a germline mismatch at one end, possibly a read error. This chain joins TRBV12-3 or TRBV12-4 and TRBJ2-3; maybe TRBD2 (6 bases). The length of the CDR3 is 15 residues. The CDR3 DNA follows: TGTGCCAGCAGTCCTGGACGAGCGGGTGGAGATATGCAGTATTTT. Protein sequence: CASSPGRAGGDMQYF.

The chain employs TRBV29-1 and TRBJ2-5; 9 nucleotides line up with TRBD1. The CDR3 runs 14 residues. Unmatched junction bases numbered 10, after V lost 1 base and J lost 10 bases. Germline V lookup: CDR1 SQVTM, CDR2 ANQGSEA. CDR3 DNA sequence: TGCAGCGTTGAAGGGGGGACAGGGCCTGAGGGCCAGTACTTC. Its translation is CSVEGGTGPEGQYF. The full variable domain, in which reference TRBV29-1 and TRBJ2-5 provide the parts outside the CDR3, is SAVISQKPSRDICQRGTSLTIQCQVDSQVTMMFWYRQQPGQSLTLIATANQGSEATYESGFVIDKFPISRPNLTFSTLTVSNMSPEDSSIYLCSVEGGTGPEGQYFGPGTRLLVL.

V usage is TRBV11-2 and J usage is TRBJ1-6; D possibly corresponds to TRBD1 (5 bases). V was clipped by 10 bases and J by 8 bases, with 18 bases between them. This CDR3 has 14 residues. CDR1 SGHAT and CDR2 FQNNGV come from the germline V gene. CDR3 nucleotides: TGTGCCACCCAACCCACGGGGGTGGATTCACCCCTCCACTTT. Protein product: CATQPTGVDSPLHF.

The rearrangement joins TRBV12-3 or TRBV12-4 to TRBJ1-2; perhaps TRBD1 as D (6 bases). This CDR3 comprises 15 residues. Trimming cost V 5 bases and J 7 bases, with 20 bases left between them. Written as DNA, the CDR3 is TGTGCCAGCAGTCCCACTCGGGGGCTAGCGGTTGGCTACACCTTC. It encodes CASSPTRGLAVGYTF.

Concerning this clonotype itself: A much more abundant neighbour one base away suggests this may be a read error. The genes are TRBV4-1 and TRBJ2-6; TRBD1 agrees at 8 bases. CDR1 is MGHRA, CDR2 YSYEKL, per germline. This CDR3 region has 18 residues. After removal of 4 bases from V and 1 base from J, the junction contained 9 bases not matched to a gene. The CDR3 DNA follows: TGCGCCAGCAGCCGGACAGGGCGTGCATCGTCTGGGGCCAACGTCCTGACTTTC. It is translated as CASSRTGRASSGANVLTF.

The genes are TRBV5-1 and TRBJ2-7; TRBD2 agrees at 7 bases. The CDR3 is 15 residues long. CDR1 SGHRS and CDR2 YFSETQ come from the germline V gene. V shed 0 bases, J shed 5 bases, and the junction held 8 bases outside the gene matches. The CDR3 here is CASSLGAGAVDEQYF. CDR3 DNA: TGCGCCAGCAGCTTGGGGGCGGGAGCTGTGGACGAGCAGTACTTC.